The sequence of this TCR beta chain was determined in a study of blood T cell repertoires in COVID-19. Whole-study context: Sources were T cells, B-cell-depleted T cells, or PBMCs; the material itself was cDNA or gDNA.

In the authors' workflow: It was from reference gene primer amplification that nucleated cell counts were estimated. Assay: immunoSEQ multiplex PCR; the TCRdb copy retains only in-frame clones and omits some. The V and J calls and the clone size are those of that table, but D and trimming were determined from the DNA. The sample holds about 150,000 clones, around 79% seen once. Sequencing input: PBMCs or T cells enriched from blood (not recorded which). The sequence was obtained from a woman aged 70 to 79 in a cohort exposed to, infected with or recovered from COVID-19 (not recorded which).

CDR3 in amino acids: CASSPGTGAQPQHF. The DNA for the CDR3 is TGTGCCAGTAGTCCCGGGACAGGGGCCCAGCCCCAGCATTTT. The V and J genes are TRBV19 and TRBJ1-5, with 10 bases identical to TRBD1. The CDR3 loop spans 14 amino acids. Germline loops: CDR1 LNHDA, CDR2 SQIVND (reference sequence). J gave up 7 bases and V 5 bases, and 5 bases lay outside the gene matches.